The 16 T cell receptor beta chains listed next were all sequenced from one sample in a study of vaccination and CD4 T cells after COVID-19. TCRdb recomputed calls from the PCR reads with MiXCR, one row per CDR3 protein. In the table there are about 21,000 distinct CDR3 sequences, 50% to 70% of which are singletons. The material sequenced was CD4+ T cells from blood, taken before SARS-CoV-2 vaccination. Receptors originate from a human donor who had recovered from COVID-19.

The V gene is TRBV19, the J gene TRBJ2-3, with D possibly being TRBD1 or TRBD2 (8 bases each). Trimming removed 4 bases from V and 1 base from J, with 18 bases in between. Germline V gives CDR1 LNHDA, CDR2 SQIVND (reference sequence). There are 17 residues in the CDR3. The DNA of the CDR3 is TGTGCCAGTAGTAGAGCGGGGGCAGGGGGCGGCACAGATACGCAGTATTTT. It translates to CASSRAGAGGGTDTQYF. Based on the CDR3 plus reference TRBV19 and TRBJ2-3, the full variable domain is DGGITQSPKYLFRKEGQNVTLSCEQNLNHDAMYWYRQDPGQGLRLIYYSQIVNDFQKGDIAEGYSVSREKKESFPLTVTSAQKNPTAFYLCASSRAGAGGGTDTQYFGPGTRLTVL.

This clonotype was observed a few times. The chain links TRBV27 to TRBJ2-3; D perhaps matches TRBD2 (5 bases). The V and J ends lost 3 bases and 0 bases respectively, with 10 bases between them. This CDR3 has 15 amino acids. Germline CDR1 MNHEY, CDR2 SMNVEV (reference sequence). The CDR3 protein is CASSFEGRSTDTQYF. The CDR3 region has the DNA TGTGCCAGCAGTTTTGAGGGCAGAAGCACAGATACGCAGTATTTT.

The CDR3 region has the DNA TGTGCCAGCAGTGAACTGGGGTTGGGCACCGGGGAGCTGTTTTTT. Amino acids: CASSELGLGTGELFF. This chain joins TRBV2 and TRBJ2-2; unclear D gene. CDR1 and CDR2 from the germline V gene are SNHLY and FYNNEI. Between the trimmed V and J ends, which lost 2 bases and 4 bases, there was a span of 11 bases. This CDR3 is 15 amino acids long.

This clonotype occurred once. J is TRBJ2-7 and V is TRBV28; 8 nucleotides match TRBD1. The CDR3 length is 16 residues. Germline loops: CDR1 MDHEN, CDR2 SYDVKM. The V segment lost 6 bases and the J segment 2 bases; nucleotides outside the gene matches: 12. In nucleotides, the CDR3 is TGTGCCAGCAGCCCAATTGGACAGGGTAAAACCTACGAGCAGTACTTC. Protein product: CASSPIGQGKTYEQYF.

This clonotype was found a few times. The chain couples TRBV7-2 to TRBJ1-1; D not resolved. Germline V CDR1 and CDR2: SGHTA, FQGNSA. The CDR3 extends over 12 amino acids. The V gene lost 8 bases and the J gene lost 0 bases, with 7 bases spanning the gap. CDR3 DNA: TGTGCCAGCGGCCTTTTGAACACTGAAGCTTTCTTT. This codes for CASGLLNTEAFF.

V is TRBV5-5 and J is TRBJ1-2; 7 bases agree with TRBD1. The CDR3 loop spans 12 amino acids. With V trimmed by 3 bases and J by 4 bases, 0 bases remained unmatched. CDR1 and CDR2 (germline): SGHKS, YYEKEE (reference sequence). The CDR3 reads CASSWDSYGYTF. The CDR3 DNA reads as TGTGCCAGCAGCTGGGACAGCTATGGCTACACCTTC.

This clonotype was seen once. The rearrangement joins TRBV6-1 to TRBJ2-7; 7 bases agree with TRBD2. Germline V lookup: CDR1 MNHNS, CDR2 SASEGT. CDR3 size: 14 residues. Trimming took 5 bases from V and 6 from J; bases not matched to a gene: 10. The CDR3 reads CASSPVGGRAEQYF. The CDR3 coding sequence is TGTGCCAGCAGTCCCGTGGGAGGGAGAGCCGAGCAGTACTTC.

This clonotype was detected only a few times. The CDR3 region has the DNA TGTGCCAGCAGCCCCAGGGATGGTAGAAACACCATATATTTT. Translation gives CASSPRDGRNTIYF. J is TRBJ1-3 and V is TRBV7-9; possibly TRBD1 for D (5 bases). V was cut by 5 bases and J by 5 bases, with 13 bases left in between. The CDR3 is 14 amino acids. Germline CDR1 SEHNR, CDR2 FQNEAQ (reference sequence).

There are a few counts of this clonotype. CDR3 bases: TGTGCCAGCAGCCGGCGGCAGTACCAAGAGACCCAGTACTTC. It specifies CASSRRQYQETQYF. The chain has TRBV27 and TRBJ2-5, with no clear D. The CDR3 length is 14 residues. Trimming pared 6 bases from V and 0 bases from J, leaving 11 bases between. Germline CDR1 reads MNHEY; CDR2 reads SMNVEV (reference sequence).

V and J are TRBV10-3 and TRBJ1-2; D is possibly TRBD1 (6 bases). The ends were cut back, 0 bases at V and 6 bases at J, with 26 bases in the middle. The CDR3 sequence is 19 residues long. Germline assignment: CDR1 ENHRY and CDR2 SYGVKD. Written as DNA, the CDR3 is TGTGCCATCAGTGAGTCGATGGGGCGCAGGGGCCTTGGCTGGAATGGCTACACCTTC. It is translated as CAISESMGRRGLGWNGYTF.

This chain links TRBV15 with TRBJ1-1; weak D call: TRBD1 (6 bases). CDR3 length equals 13 residues. Germline V gene data show CDR1 as LNHNV and CDR2 as YYDKDF (reference sequence). The V end was cut by 3 bases, the J end by 1 base, with 6 bases between. The CDR3 bases are TGTGCCACCAGCAGGGGACAGAACACTGAAGCTTTCTTT. Translation gives CATSRGQNTEAFF.

The CDR3 loop is CSARTSGRAGYTDTQYF. The CDR3 coding sequence is TGCAGTGCTCGGACTAGCGGGAGGGCCGGCTACACAGATACGCAGTATTTT. The chain joins TRBV20-1 to TRBJ2-3; TRBD2 matches at 15 bases. CDR1 DFQATT and CDR2 SNEGSKA come from the germline V gene (reference sequence). The J segment lost 2 bases and the V segment lost 5 bases, leaving 8 bases of the junction unmatched. CDR3 length: 17 amino acids.

The chain has TRBV12-5 and TRBJ2-1; TRBD1 matches at 9 bases. Losses at the gene ends were 2 bases for V and 8 bases for J; bases not matched to a gene: 13. Germline CDR1 is LGHNT and CDR2 is FRNRAP. The CDR3 runs 17 residues. The chain's CDR3 is CASGLTPNRDRVDEQFF. The CDR3 DNA follows: TGTGCTAGTGGTTTGACCCCAAACCGGGACAGGGTTGATGAGCAGTTCTTC.

The chain employs TRBV19 and TRBJ2-7; 9 nucleotides match TRBD1. V shed 5 bases and J 4 bases; nucleotides not matched to a gene: 9. This CDR3 is 15 amino acids long. CDR1 and CDR2 from the germline V gene are LNHDA and SQIVND (reference sequence). Written as DNA, the CDR3 is TGTGCCAGTAGTGCCTCGGGACAGGGTGGTTACGAGCAGTACTTC. It encodes CASSASGQGGYEQYF.

The J gene is TRBJ2-7, the V gene TRBV5-4, with D unclear. Germline assignment: CDR1 SGHNT and CDR2 YYREEE (reference sequence). Trimming left V 5 bases short and J 1 base short, with 13 bases between. The CDR3 runs to 14 residues. This CDR3 reads CASSNPKESYEQYF. CDR3 sequence (DNA): TGTGCCAGCAGTAATCCCAAAGAATCCTACGAGCAGTACTTC.

The chain combines TRBV2 with TRBJ2-6, with TRBD2 as a possible D gene (5 bases). Germline V gene sequence: CDR1 SNHLY, CDR2 FYNNEI. Between the trimmed V and J ends, which lost 11 bases and 0 bases, there was a span of 14 bases. The CDR3 runs to 15 residues. The CDR3 region is CALRTAISGANVLTF. CDR3 DNA sequence: TGTGCCCTACGGACTGCGATCTCTGGGGCCAACGTCCTGACTTTC.